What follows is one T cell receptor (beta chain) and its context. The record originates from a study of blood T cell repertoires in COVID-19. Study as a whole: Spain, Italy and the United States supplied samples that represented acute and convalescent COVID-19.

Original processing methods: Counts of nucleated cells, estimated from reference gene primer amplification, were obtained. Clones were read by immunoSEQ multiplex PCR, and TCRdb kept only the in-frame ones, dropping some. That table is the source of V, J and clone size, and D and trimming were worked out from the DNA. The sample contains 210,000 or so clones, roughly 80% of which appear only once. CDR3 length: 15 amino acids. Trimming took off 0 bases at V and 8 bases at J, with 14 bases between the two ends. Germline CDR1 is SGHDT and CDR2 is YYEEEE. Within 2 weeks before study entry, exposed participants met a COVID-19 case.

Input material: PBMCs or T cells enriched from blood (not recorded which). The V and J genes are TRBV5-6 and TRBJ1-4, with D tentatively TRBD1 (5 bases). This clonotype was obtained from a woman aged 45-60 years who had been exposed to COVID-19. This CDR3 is CASSLVGAGLEKLFF. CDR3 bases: TGTGCCAGCAGCTTGGTAGGGGCAGGGTTGGAAAAACTGTTTTTT.